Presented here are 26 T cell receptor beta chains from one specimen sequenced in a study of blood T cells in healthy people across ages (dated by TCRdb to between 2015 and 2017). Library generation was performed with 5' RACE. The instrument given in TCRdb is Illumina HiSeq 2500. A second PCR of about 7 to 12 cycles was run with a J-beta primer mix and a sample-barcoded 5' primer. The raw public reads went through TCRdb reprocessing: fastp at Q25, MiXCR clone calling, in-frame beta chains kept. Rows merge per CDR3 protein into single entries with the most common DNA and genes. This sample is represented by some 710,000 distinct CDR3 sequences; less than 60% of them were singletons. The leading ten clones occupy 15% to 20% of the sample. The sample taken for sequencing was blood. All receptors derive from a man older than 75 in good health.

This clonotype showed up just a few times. CDR3 bases: TGTGCCAGCAGCCACCTGACTAGCCCCTCCTACAATGAGCAGTTCTTC. It encodes CASSHLTSPSYNEQFF. The chain employs TRBV3-1 and TRBJ2-1; 7 nucleotides agree with TRBD2. Germline V CDR1 and CDR2: LGHDT, YNNKEL (reference sequence). This CDR3 has 16 amino acids. J lost 0 bases, V lost 3 bases, and 5 bases had no gene match.

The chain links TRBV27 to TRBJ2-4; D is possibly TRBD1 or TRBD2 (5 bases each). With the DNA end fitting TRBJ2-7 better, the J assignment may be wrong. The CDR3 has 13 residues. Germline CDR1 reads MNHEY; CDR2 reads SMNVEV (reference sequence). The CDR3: CASGIEGIYEQYF. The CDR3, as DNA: TGTGCCAGCGGTATAGAGGGGATCTACGAGCAGTACTTC.

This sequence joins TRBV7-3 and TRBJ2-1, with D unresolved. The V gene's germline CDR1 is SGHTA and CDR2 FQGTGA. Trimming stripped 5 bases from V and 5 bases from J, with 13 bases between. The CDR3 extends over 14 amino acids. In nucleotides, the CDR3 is TGTGCCAGCAGCCATTATGGTAGGGACAATGAGCAGTTCTTC. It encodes CASSHYGRDNEQFF.

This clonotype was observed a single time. The CDR3 reads CASSFTQGASTEAFF. The CDR3, as DNA: TGTGCCAGCAGTTTTACCCAGGGGGCGAGCACTGAAGCTTTCTTT. V usage is TRBV27 and J usage is TRBJ1-1, with TRBD1 matching over 8 bases. Germline assignment: CDR1 MNHEY and CDR2 SMNVEV (reference sequence). The CDR3 consists of 15 residues. V gave up 3 bases and J gave up 4 bases; unmatched junction bases: 7.

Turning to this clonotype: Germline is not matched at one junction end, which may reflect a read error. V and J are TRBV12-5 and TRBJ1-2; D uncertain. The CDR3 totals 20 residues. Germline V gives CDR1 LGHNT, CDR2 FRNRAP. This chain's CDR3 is CASELAGDVGPITDAYGYTF. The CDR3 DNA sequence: TGTGCCAGTGAATTGGCCGGGGATGTTGGGCCTATAACAGACGCTTATGGCTACACCTTC.

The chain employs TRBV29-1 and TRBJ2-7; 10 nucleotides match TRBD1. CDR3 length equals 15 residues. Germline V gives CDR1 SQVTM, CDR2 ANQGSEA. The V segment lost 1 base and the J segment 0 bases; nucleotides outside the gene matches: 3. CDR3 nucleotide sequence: TGCAGCGTTGAAGGCCGGGACAGGGGCTCCTACGAGCAGTACTTC. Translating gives CSVEGRDRGSYEQYF.

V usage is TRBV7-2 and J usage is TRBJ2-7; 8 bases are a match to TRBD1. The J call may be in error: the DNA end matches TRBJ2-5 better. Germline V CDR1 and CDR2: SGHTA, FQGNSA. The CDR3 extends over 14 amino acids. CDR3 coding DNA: TGTGCCAGCAGCGCACAGACAGGGGCGGAGACCCAGTACTTC. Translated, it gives CASSAQTGAETQYF.

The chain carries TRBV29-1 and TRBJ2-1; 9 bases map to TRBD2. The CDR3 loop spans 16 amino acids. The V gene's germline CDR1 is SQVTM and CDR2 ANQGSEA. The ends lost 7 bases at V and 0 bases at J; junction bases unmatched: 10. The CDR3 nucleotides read TGCAGCGGGGAACCTAGCGGGGTCCCCTCCTACAATGAGCAGTTCTTC. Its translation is CSGEPSGVPSYNEQFF.

CDR3 loop: CASSLWTSGKNEQFF. The CDR3 DNA follows: TGTGCCAGCAGTTTATGGACTAGCGGGAAGAATGAGCAGTTCTTC. The rearrangement uses TRBV12-3 or TRBV12-4 and TRBJ2-1; 12 positions match TRBD2. The CDR3 is 15 residues long. V was clipped by 2 bases and J by 7 bases; unmatched bases: 3.

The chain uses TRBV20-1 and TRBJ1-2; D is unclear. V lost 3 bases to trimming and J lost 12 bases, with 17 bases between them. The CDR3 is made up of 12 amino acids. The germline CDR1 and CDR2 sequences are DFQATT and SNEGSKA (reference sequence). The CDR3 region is CSARAAETHHTF. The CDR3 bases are TGCAGTGCTAGGGCAGCCGAGACCCACCACACCTTC.

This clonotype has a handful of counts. The CDR3 region is CSARGGTGTEAFF. Here the CDR3 DNA reads TGCAGTGCTAGAGGTGGGACAGGCACTGAAGCTTTCTTT. The chain carries TRBV20-1 and TRBJ1-1, with 8 bases fitting TRBD1. The CDR3 consists of 13 residues. The germline gives CDR1 DFQATT, CDR2 SNEGSKA (reference sequence). V was pared by 1 base and J by 4 bases, with 2 bases of the junction left unmatched.

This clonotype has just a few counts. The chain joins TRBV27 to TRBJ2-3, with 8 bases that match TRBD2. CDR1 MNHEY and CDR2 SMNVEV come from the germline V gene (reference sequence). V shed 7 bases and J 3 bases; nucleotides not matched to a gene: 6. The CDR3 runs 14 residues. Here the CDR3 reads CASNKGGRTDTQYF. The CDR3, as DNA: TGTGCCAGCAACAAAGGCGGGAGGACAGATACGCAGTATTTT.

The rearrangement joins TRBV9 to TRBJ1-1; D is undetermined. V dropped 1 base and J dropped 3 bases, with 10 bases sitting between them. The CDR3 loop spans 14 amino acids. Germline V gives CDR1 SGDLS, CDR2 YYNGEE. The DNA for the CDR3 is TGTGCCAGCAGCGTAAGTACCACCGACACTGAAGCTTTCTTT. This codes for CASSVSTTDTEAFF.

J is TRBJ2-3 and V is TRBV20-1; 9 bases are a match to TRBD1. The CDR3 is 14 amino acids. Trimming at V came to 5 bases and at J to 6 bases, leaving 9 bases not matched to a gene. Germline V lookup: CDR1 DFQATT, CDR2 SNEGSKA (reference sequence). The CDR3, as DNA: TGCAGTGCTCCTTCGACAGGGGGTGTGGATACGCAGTATTTT. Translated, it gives CSAPSTGGVDTQYF.

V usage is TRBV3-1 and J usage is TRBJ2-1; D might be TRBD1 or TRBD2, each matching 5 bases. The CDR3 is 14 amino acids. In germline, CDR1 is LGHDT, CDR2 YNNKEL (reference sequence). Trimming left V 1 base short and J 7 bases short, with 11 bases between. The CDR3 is CASSQVYGTNEQFF. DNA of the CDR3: TGTGCCAGCAGCCAAGTGTATGGGACGAATGAGCAGTTCTTC.

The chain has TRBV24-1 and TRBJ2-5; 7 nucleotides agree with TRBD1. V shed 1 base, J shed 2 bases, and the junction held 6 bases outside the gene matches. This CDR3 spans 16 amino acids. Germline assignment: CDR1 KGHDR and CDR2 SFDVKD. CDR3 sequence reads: CATSDLRTGEQETQYF. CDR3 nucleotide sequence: TGTGCCACCAGTGATTTACGAACAGGGGAACAAGAGACCCAGTACTTC.

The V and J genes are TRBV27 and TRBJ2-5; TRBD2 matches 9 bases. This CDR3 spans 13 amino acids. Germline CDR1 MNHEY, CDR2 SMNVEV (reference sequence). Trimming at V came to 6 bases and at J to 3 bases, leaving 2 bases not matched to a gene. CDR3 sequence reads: CASRGLAKETQYF. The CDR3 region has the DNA TGTGCCAGCAGGGGACTAGCAAAAGAGACCCAGTACTTC.

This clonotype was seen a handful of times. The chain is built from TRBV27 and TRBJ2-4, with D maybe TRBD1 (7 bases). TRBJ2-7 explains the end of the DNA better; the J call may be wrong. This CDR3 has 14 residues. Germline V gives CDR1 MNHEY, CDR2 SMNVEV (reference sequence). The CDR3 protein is CASSFQGGISEQYF. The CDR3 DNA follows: TGTGCCAGCAGTTTCCAGGGGGGAATAAGCGAGCAGTACTTC.

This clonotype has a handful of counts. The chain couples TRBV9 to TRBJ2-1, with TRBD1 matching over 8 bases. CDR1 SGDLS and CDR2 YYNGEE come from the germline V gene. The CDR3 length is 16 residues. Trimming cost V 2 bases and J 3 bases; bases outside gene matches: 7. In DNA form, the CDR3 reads TGTGCCAGCAGCGTCCGACAGGGGCCGGACTACAATGAGCAGTTCTTC. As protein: CASSVRQGPDYNEQFF.

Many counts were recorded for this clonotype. DNA for the CDR3: TGCAGCGTTGAAGATCATCTCGCTCGACAGGGGGATAATGTTAACTATGGCTACACCTTC. It codes for CSVEDHLARQGDNVNYGYTF. The V call is TRBV29-1, the J call TRBJ1-2; 9 bases map to TRBD1. Germline V gene sequence: CDR1 SQVTM, CDR2 ANQGSEA. The V segment lost 0 bases and the J segment 1 base; nucleotides outside the gene matches: 18. This CDR3 region has 20 residues.

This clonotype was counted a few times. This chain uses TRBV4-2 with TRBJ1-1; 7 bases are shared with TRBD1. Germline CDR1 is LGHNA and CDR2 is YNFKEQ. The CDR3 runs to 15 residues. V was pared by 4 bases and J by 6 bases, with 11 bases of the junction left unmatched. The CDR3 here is CASSPRTGGGAEAFF. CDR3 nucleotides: TGTGCCAGCAGCCCTCGGACAGGCGGGGGGGCTGAAGCTTTCTTT.

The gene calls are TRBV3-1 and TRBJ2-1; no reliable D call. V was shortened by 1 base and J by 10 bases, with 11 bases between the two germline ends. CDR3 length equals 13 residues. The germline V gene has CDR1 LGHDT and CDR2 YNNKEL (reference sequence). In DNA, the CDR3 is TGTGCCAGCAGCCAAGTGCAACTGGGGGAGCAGTTCTTC. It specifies CASSQVQLGEQFF.

The CDR3, as DNA: TGTGCCAGCAGTTACCCCTCCGGGGGGGCCCTCGATCAGCCCCAGCATTTT. It translates to CASSYPSGGALDQPQHF. The rearrangement links TRBV6-2 or TRBV6-3 to TRBJ1-5; D is possibly TRBD1 (6 bases). The V gene's germline CDR1 is MNHEY and CDR2 SVGEGT. This CDR3 region has 17 residues. V shed 2 bases and J shed 5 bases, with 19 bases lying between them.

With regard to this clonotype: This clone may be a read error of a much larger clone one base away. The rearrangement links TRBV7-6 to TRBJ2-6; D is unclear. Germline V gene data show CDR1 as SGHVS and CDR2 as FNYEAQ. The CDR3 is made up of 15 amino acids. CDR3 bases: TGTGCCAACAGCCCCGCCCGGTCAGGGGCCAACGTCCTGACTTTC. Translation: CANSPARSGANVLTF.

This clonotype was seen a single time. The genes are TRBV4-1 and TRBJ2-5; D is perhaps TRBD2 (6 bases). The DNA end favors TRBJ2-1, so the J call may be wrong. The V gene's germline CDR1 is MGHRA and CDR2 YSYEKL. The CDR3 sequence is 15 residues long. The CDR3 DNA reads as TGCGCCAGCACTCCATTAGCTAGCGCGCAAGAGACCCAGTTCTTC. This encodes CASTPLASAQETQFF.

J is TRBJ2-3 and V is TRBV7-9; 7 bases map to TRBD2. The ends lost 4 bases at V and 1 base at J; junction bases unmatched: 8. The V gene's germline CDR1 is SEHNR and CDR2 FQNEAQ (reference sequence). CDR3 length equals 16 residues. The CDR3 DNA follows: TGTGCCAGCAGCTGGAGTTCTCGGGGGGGCACAGATACGCAGTATTTT. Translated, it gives CASSWSSRGGTDTQYF.